This TCR beta chain was sequenced for a study of shared clonotypes between healthy human individuals. Study-wide points: The four-donor shared clonotypes exceeded non-shared clonotypes in generation probability, with non-shared ones scoring lower.

Sequencing was performed with immunoSEQ multiplex PCR; in TCRdb, only in-frame clones are kept and a portion is missing. The sample records approximately 2,200,000 clones, 90% to 95% being singletons. As defined, naive CD8 cells were CD45RO-negative and positively selected for CCR7, with terminally differentiated effector memory CD45RA+ cells excluded. Concerning this clone itself: Its cognate antigen is unknown.

Germline values: CDR1 SGHRS, CDR2 YFSETQ. The V end lost 0 bases, the J end lost 4 bases, and 16 bases lay between the germline ends. The CDR3 runs to 17 residues. This clonotype was obtained from a man aged 18 to 30 in good health. Some clones in this sample may be carry-over from other donors' samples. What was sequenced was naive CD8+ T cells from PBMCs. This chain joins TRBV5-1 and TRBJ2-2; weak D call: TRBD2 (6 bases). The DNA for the CDR3 is TGCGCCAGCAGCTTGGGAGTGGTCGGGAGCCCCACCGGGGAGCTGTTTTTT. Its translation: CASSLGVVGSPTGELFF.